These T cell receptor beta chains were read from a single sample in a study of blood T cell repertoires in COVID-19. Clones were sequenced by immunoSEQ multiplex PCR, and TCRdb holds only the in-frame ones, with some missing. The sample has 140,000 to 150,000 clones; around 80% are singletons. Source material: peripheral blood. The receptors come from a man in his fifties or sixties with active or convalescent COVID-19. The CDR3 runs from the conserved cysteine through the conserved F or W. The D gene is left open where the match is weak. Clone size is shown for a subset of rows, as once, few, many or a class of expanded clone.

v_call,d_call,clone_size,j_call,cdr3_nt,cdr3_aa
TRBV18,TRBD2,NA,TRBJ2-3,TGTGCCAGCTCGACGCCCGGGACTAGCGGCACAGATACGCAGTATTTT,CASSTPGTSGTDTQYF
TRBV2,TRBD1,NA,TRBJ2-5,TGTGCCAGCAAAACCGGGACAGTTGTAGAGACCCAGTACTTC,CASKTGTVVETQYF
TRBV5-5,NA,NA,TRBJ2-5,TGTGCCAGCAGCTCTTCCCCGGGAGCGGCGAAGACCCAGTACTTC,CASSSSPGAAKTQYF
TRBV7-3,TRBD1,NA,TRBJ2-3,TGTGCCAGCAGCGAGGACTCGGGACAGGGAGTGGATACGCAGTATTTT,CASSEDSGQGVDTQYF
TRBV19,NA,NA,TRBJ2-2,TGTGCCAGTTGGGACTCGTTTAGCACCGGGGAGCTGTTTTTT,CASWDSFSTGELFF
TRBV7-2,NA,NA,TRBJ1-1,TGTGCCAGCAGCCCTCAAAGGGGGGGGGACACTGAAGCTTTCTTT,CASSPQRGGDTEAFF
TRBV5-1,NA,NA,TRBJ2-4,TGCGCCAGCAGCTTGGATAGCGCCTCTACAAGCATTCAGTACTTC,CASSLDSASTSIQYF
TRBV28,NA,NA,TRBJ1-4,TGTGCCAGCGCCTTACAGGGAGGGAATGAAAAACTGTTTTTT,CASALQGGNEKLFF
TRBV6-5,TRBD1,NA,TRBJ2-6,TGTGCCAGCAATGGACAGGGCTCTGGGGCCAACGTCCTGACTTTC,CASNGQGSGANVLTF
TRBV7-2,TRBD1,once,TRBJ1-2,TGTGCCAGCAGCCCGGGACAGAACTATGGCTACACCTTC,CASSPGQNYGYTF
TRBV6-2/TRBV6-3,NA,few,TRBJ1-1,TGTGCCAGCACCCCAAGGGGGGGAAGAACTGAAGCTTTCTTT,CASTPRGGRTEAFF
TRBV6-5,NA,NA,TRBJ2-3,TGTGCCAGCTCCAAGGGGCGGCATACGCAGTATTTT,CASSKGRHTQYF
TRBV9,TRBD2,NA,TRBJ2-2,TGTGCCAGCAGCGGACCAGCGGGAGTGCCCGGGGAGCTGTTTTTT,CASSGPAGVPGELFF
TRBV25-1,NA,NA,TRBJ2-1,TGTGCCAGCAGTGAATCGGCCTACCGGGTCAATGAGCAGTTCTTC,CASSESAYRVNEQFF
TRBV18,TRBD2,once,TRBJ2-7,TGTGCCAGCTCATCGGGACTAGCCTACTACGAGCAGTACTTC,CASSSGLAYYEQYF
TRBV5-1,TRBD1,few,TRBJ1-3,TGCGCCAGCAGCCGAATTCCCGGGACAGGCGGTGGAAACACCATATATTTT,CASSRIPGTGGGNTIYF
TRBV10-3,NA,NA,TRBJ1-3,TGTGCCATCAGTGAACAGGCTGGAAACACCATATATTTT,CAISEQAGNTIYF
TRBV7-3,TRBD2,NA,TRBJ2-2,TGTGCCAGCAGCCCCCGCCGGGGACTAGCGGTTGCCGGGGAGCTGTTTTTT,CASSPRRGLAVAGELFF
TRBV19,NA,NA,TRBJ1-6,TGTGCCAGTTCCTCCGCAGGGGATAATTCACCCCTCCACTTT,CASSSAGDNSPLHF
TRBV18,NA,NA,TRBJ1-1,TGTGCCAGCTCCCCAGCGCAGGGAGGAACTGAAGCTTTCTTT,CASSPAQGGTEAFF
TRBV5-1,TRBD2,NA,TRBJ2-5,TGCGCCAGCAGCCCGGGGAGGGGAGGAAGGCAAGAGACCCAGTACTTC,CASSPGRGGRQETQYF
TRBV10-3,TRBD1,NA,TRBJ1-1,TGTGCCATCAGGGGGACAGCCTCCACTGAAGCTTTCTTT,CAIRGTASTEAFF
TRBV25-1,NA,NA,TRBJ1-5,TGTGCCAGCAGTGCTACAGGTAACGGCAATCAGCCCCAGCATTTT,CASSATGNGNQPQHF
TRBV6-1,NA,NA,TRBJ1-1,TGTGCCAGTCTAAGGGGCGTTGAAGCTTTCTTT,CASLRGVEAFF
TRBV28,NA,NA,TRBJ2-5,TGTGCCAGCAGTACCCCGCCGGGAAGGATCGACTTC,CASSTPPGRIDF
TRBV29-1,NA,NA,TRBJ2-4,TGCAGCGTTGAATTGGGGCAGGGCGGAAACATTCAGTACTTC,CSVELGQGGNIQYF
TRBV21-1,NA,NA,TRBJ2-2,TGTGCCAGCAGTAGCCCGGAGCTGGCCGGATCCAAGAACACCGGGGAGCTGTTTTTT,CASSSPELAGSKNTGELFF
TRBV7-8,NA,NA,TRBJ1-6,TGTGCCAGCAGCTCGAACCGCAGGGGAGAGTCACCCCTCCACTTT,CASSSNRRGESPLHF
TRBV7-2,TRBD1,NA,TRBJ2-5,TGTGCCAGCAGCCTGGACAGGGGGCGGGGGACCCAGTACTTC,CASSLDRGRGTQYF
TRBV15,NA,NA,TRBJ1-2,TGTGCCACCAGCCCCGCCCTACGGGGAGCTAACTATGGCTACACCTTC,CATSPALRGANYGYTF
TRBV29-1,NA,NA,TRBJ2-1,TGCAGCGTTGGGTCTCCGGGGACCTACAATGAGCAGTTCTTC,CSVGSPGTYNEQFF
TRBV2,TRBD2,NA,TRBJ2-3,TGTGCCAGCACTTTAGCGGGGACGGGTACAGATACGCAGTATTTT,CASTLAGTGTDTQYF
TRBV7-2,TRBD1,few,TRBJ2-5,TGTGCCAGCAGCTCTCCTACAGGGGGATTGGAGACCCAGTACTTC,CASSSPTGGLETQYF
TRBV6-2/TRBV6-3,NA,few,TRBJ1-1,TGTGCCAGCAGCCGACCGACAGCTAACACTGAAGCTTTCTTT,CASSRPTANTEAFF
TRBV7-9,NA,once,TRBJ2-1,TGTGCCAGCAGCCCGACTACCCTAGTGTACAATGAGCAGTTCTTC,CASSPTTLVYNEQFF
TRBV28,TRBD2,once,TRBJ2-7,TGTGCCAGCCTCACCACGCGGGGGGGGGCTAGCGGACGCTACGAGCAGTACTTC,CASLTTRGGASGRYEQYF
TRBV7-6,TRBD2,NA,TRBJ2-7,TGTGCCAGCAGCTTAGGTAGCGGGAGAATTTACGAGCAGTACTTC,CASSLGSGRIYEQYF
TRBV5-1,TRBD1,NA,TRBJ2-2,TGCGCCAGCAGCTTCAGGGGGTTGGACACCGGGGAGCTGTTTTTT,CASSFRGLDTGELFF
TRBV7-2,NA,NA,TRBJ2-2,TGTGCCAGCAGCTTTGACAGGAACACCGGGGAGCTGTTTTTT,CASSFDRNTGELFF
TRBV6-2/TRBV6-3,NA,once,TRBJ1-5,TGTGCCAGCAGCCGAGGGACTGCTAATCAGCCCCAGCATTTT,CASSRGTANQPQHF
TRBV19,TRBD1,NA,TRBJ1-3,TGTGCCAGCCGACAGGGGGCCGGAAACACCATATATTTT,CASRQGAGNTIYF
TRBV19,TRBD2,once,TRBJ2-1,TGTGCCAGTAGTATAGGGGCTAGCGGCTACAATGAGCAGTTCTTC,CASSIGASGYNEQFF
TRBV6-1,NA,NA,TRBJ2-5,TGTGCCAGCAAAGACCGGGACCAAGAGACCCAGTACTTC,CASKDRDQETQYF
TRBV28,NA,NA,TRBJ2-3,TGTGCCAGCAGTTTCTCCGGGTCGTGGGCAGATACGCAGTATTTT,CASSFSGSWADTQYF
TRBV28,NA,NA,TRBJ1-5,TGTGCCAGCAGTCTCGGGTCAGATTATCAGCCCCAGCATTTT,CASSLGSDYQPQHF
TRBV15,NA,NA,TRBJ1-1,TGTGCCACCAGCACGCTTGGGAGGAACACTGAAGCTTTCTTT,CATSTLGRNTEAFF
TRBV7-2,NA,NA,TRBJ2-3,TGTGCCAGCAGTGAACGGACTTCTACCGACACAGATACGCAGTATTTT,CASSERTSTDTDTQYF
TRBV19,NA,NA,TRBJ2-3,TGTGCCAGTAGTATAGAGTCAAATACGCAGTATTTT,CASSIESNTQYF
TRBV19,TRBD1,few,TRBJ1-4,TGTGCCAGTACCCGAGACAGGGATGAAAAACTGTTTTTT,CASTRDRDEKLFF
TRBV5-1,NA,NA,TRBJ1-5,TGCGCCAGCAGCTTTTGGGGCCGGGGGCAGCCCCAGCATTTT,CASSFWGRGQPQHF
TRBV9,NA,NA,TRBJ1-2,TGTGCCAGCACCCTCTCGGACATTTCTAACTATGGCTACACCTTC,CASTLSDISNYGYTF
TRBV15,TRBD2,NA,TRBJ2-3,TGTGCCACCAGCAGAGATCGGGCTAGCGGGTACACAGATACGCAGTATTTT,CATSRDRASGYTDTQYF
TRBV19,TRBD2,NA,TRBJ2-3,TGTGCCAGTAGTAACCCGGGAGGGCCTAGCACAGATACGCAGTATTTT,CASSNPGGPSTDTQYF
TRBV11-2,NA,NA,TRBJ2-6,TGTGCCAGCAGTCAGAATGGGGCCAACGTCCTGACTTTC,CASSQNGANVLTF
TRBV5-1,TRBD2,NA,TRBJ2-1,TGCGCCAGCAGCTCGGGGGGAATCAATGAGCAGTTCTTC,CASSSGGINEQFF
TRBV28,TRBD1,NA,TRBJ1-2,TGTGCCAGCAGTTTAGTGGACAGGGCCTATGGCTACACCTTC,CASSLVDRAYGYTF
TRBV28,NA,NA,TRBJ2-1,TGTGCTATCTTCCGGGGTTCAGGAAATGAGCAGTTCTTC,CAIFRGSGNEQFF
TRBV5-8,TRBD2,NA,TRBJ2-1,TGTGCCAGCAAGCCGGCTAGCGGGAGGGCCGCAGGGAATGAGCAGTTCTTC,CASKPASGRAAGNEQFF
TRBV18,NA,NA,TRBJ2-1,TGTGCCAGCTCACCACCGGCCAGGGGTGGAAGTGAGCAGTTCTTC,CASSPPARGGSEQFF
TRBV3-1/TRBV3-2,NA,few,TRBJ2-7,TGTGCCAGCAGCCAATCGGGCTCGGGGGACCCCCCCGAGCAGTACTTC,CASSQSGSGDPPEQYF